Shown below are 10 T cell receptor beta chains from a single sample sequenced in a study of blood T cell repertoires in COVID-19. Repertoires were generated with immunoSEQ multiplex PCR, while TCRdb's copy carries only in-frame clones and drops some. The sample shows about 230,000 clones, roughly 88% of them seen only once. Input material: peripheral blood. Receptors originate from a woman between 40 and 55 years old who had recovered from COVID-19.

This chain links TRBV18 with TRBJ1-4; TRBD1 agrees at 7 bases. Germline-derived CDR1 and CDR2 are KGHSH and LQKENI. Trimming took 4 bases from V and 7 from J; bases not matched to a gene: 9. There are 15 residues in the CDR3. CDR3 amino acids: CASSLIRDSSEKLFF. For the CDR3, the DNA is TGTGCCAGCTCACTCATCCGGGACAGCAGTGAAAAACTGTTTTTT.

V is TRBV7-2 and J is TRBJ2-3, with TRBD2 as a possible D gene (6 bases). Trimming left V 3 bases short and J 0 bases short, with 10 bases between. The CDR3 has 15 amino acids. Germline V CDR1 and CDR2: SGHTA, FQGNSA. CDR3 nucleotide sequence: TGTGCCAGCAGCTTCTCTAGCGAGAGCACAGATACGCAGTATTTT. Protein product: CASSFSSESTDTQYF.

The rearrangement uses TRBV12-3 or TRBV12-4 and TRBJ2-1, with D possibly TRBD2 on 6 matching bases. Trimming took 2 bases from V and 10 from J, leaving 9 bases between them. The CDR3 consists of 12 residues. CDR3 sequence (DNA): TGTGCCAGCAGTTTACTGGCGGGGGAGCAGTTCTTC. Encoded protein: CASSLLAGEQFF.

The rearrangement joins TRBV12-5 to TRBJ2-6; D is perhaps TRBD1 (6 bases). The CDR3 spans 16 residues. Trimming took 0 bases from V and 8 from J, leaving 14 bases between them. The germline CDR1 and CDR2 sequences are LGHNT and FRNRAP. CDR3 sequence (DNA): TGTGCTAGTGGTTTGGTACAAGGGCAGGGGACCAACGTCCTGACTTTC. It encodes CASGLVQGQGTNVLTF.

This clone was seen once. The V call is TRBV3-1 (or the pseudogene TRBV3-2), the J call TRBJ2-5; 9 nucleotides align to TRBD2. From germline, CDR1 is LGHDT and CDR2 YNNKEL (reference sequence). With V trimmed by 3 bases and J by 5 bases, 13 bases remained unmatched. CDR3 length equals 17 residues. The CDR3 protein is CASSHLASGVTGETQYF. The CDR3 region has the DNA TGTGCCAGCAGCCATCTCGCTAGCGGGGTTACGGGTGAGACCCAGTACTTC.

V is TRBV10-3 and J is TRBJ1-5; no definite D call. The CDR3 spans 17 residues. The V and J ends lost 5 bases and 0 bases respectively, with 17 bases between them. Germline V CDR1 and CDR2: ENHRY, SYGVKD. The CDR3 nucleotides are TGTGCCATCAGTCCCGGACCGGGGTCAAATAGCAATCAGCCCCAGCATTTT. It is translated as CAISPGPGSNSNQPQHF.

This clone was detected only a few times. This sequence joins TRBV2 and TRBJ1-2; D perhaps matches TRBD1 (6 bases). This CDR3 contains 14 residues. V lost 5 bases and J 3 bases, leaving 13 bases between the germline ends. Looked up from germline, CDR1 is SNHLY and CDR2 is FYNNEI. The CDR3 reads CASSNGQTHYGYTF. DNA for the CDR3: TGTGCCAGCAGTAATGGACAGACCCACTATGGCTACACCTTC.

The chain uses TRBV28 and TRBJ2-3; 7 nucleotides line up with TRBD1. The CDR3 contains 15 residues. Germline values: CDR1 MDHEN, CDR2 SYDVKM. J lost 2 bases, V lost 5 bases, and 7 bases had no gene match. CDR3 nucleotide sequence: TGTGCCAGCAGTAGTCCGGGACAGACCACAGATACGCAGTATTTT. Encoded protein: CASSSPGQTTDTQYF.

This clone was recorded only once. The chain uses TRBV7-2 and TRBJ2-5, with 8 bases that match TRBD2. Germline trimming cut 9 bases from V and 5 bases from J; bases unmatched to any gene: 14. The CDR3 is 15 residues long. The germline V gene has CDR1 SGHTA and CDR2 FQGNSA. The CDR3 DNA sequence: TGTGCCAGTTCGCGTAACGGGGGGGCCTCGGAGACCCAGTACTTC. Translated: CASSRNGGASETQYF.

This clone has a count of ten or more. CDR3 nucleotide sequence: TGTGCCTGGAGTGTGGTAGGGGCGCATGAAAAACTGTTTTTT. Translation: CAWSVVGAHEKLFF. V is TRBV30 and J is TRBJ1-4; TRBD1 is a possible D gene (5 bases). The germline V gene has CDR1 GTSNPN and CDR2 SVGIG (reference sequence). Trimming cost V 0 bases and J 6 bases, with 11 bases left between them. The CDR3 loop spans 14 amino acids.